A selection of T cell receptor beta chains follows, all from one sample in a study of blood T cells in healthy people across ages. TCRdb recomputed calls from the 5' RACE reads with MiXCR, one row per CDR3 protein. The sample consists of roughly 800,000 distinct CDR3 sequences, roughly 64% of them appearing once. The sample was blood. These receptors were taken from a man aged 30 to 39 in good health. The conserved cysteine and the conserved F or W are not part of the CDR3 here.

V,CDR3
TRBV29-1,SVEDPGGSYEQY
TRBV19,ASSITARQSSYEQY
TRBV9,ASSARIEDTEAF
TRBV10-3,ATRKTSGGAETQY
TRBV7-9,AGSSNLGGLGQGINEQY
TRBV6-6,ASSRGDSSYEQY
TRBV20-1,SARVAGQGGVYEQY
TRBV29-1,SIGKGGSYEQY
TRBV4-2,ASSQDSVDSGQPQH
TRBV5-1,ASGEPGQSGDEQY
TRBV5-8,ASRNGGAAPLH
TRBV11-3,ASSLRGPTDTQY
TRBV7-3,ASSFPGQGRDEQF
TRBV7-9,ASSSIRASALYNEQF
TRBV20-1,NARKTSGIGSYNEQF
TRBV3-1,ASSLGRSYGGYT
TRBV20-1,SAPAGLAGDNEQF
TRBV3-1,ASSFGADTEAF
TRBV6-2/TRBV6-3,ASSSYQRTRRNTGELF
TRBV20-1,SPTGTGSYEQY
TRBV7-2,ASRLGTPTYNEQY
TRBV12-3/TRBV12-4,ASSPTGRTSTDTQY
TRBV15,ATSREIGSYNEQF
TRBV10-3,AISESGSGYT
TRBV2,ASSVSVRVGGYGYT
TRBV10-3,ATKGQGYDSQPQH
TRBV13,ASSQTTSGRVYEQY
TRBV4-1,ASSQEIGNVFRYT
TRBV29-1,SVTPTDYYKQY
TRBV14,ASSRNTGFEKLF
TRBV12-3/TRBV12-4,ASSPDRISGYT
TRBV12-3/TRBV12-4,ASSLGTVPGYT
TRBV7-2,ASSLKGRTEAF
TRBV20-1,SAEAGTTNEKLF
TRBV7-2,ASSPRATVLSGANVLI
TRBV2,ASTPDEYTEAF
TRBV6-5,ASSRTTGDEQF
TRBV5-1,ATAPGGSLETQY
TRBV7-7,ASSLESGSIYEQY
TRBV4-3,ASSQVLVGRIWEQF
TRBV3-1,ASSQGIGSSGYQETQY
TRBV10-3,AISELTGTSGFNEQF
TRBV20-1,SARGQGLDTIY
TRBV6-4,ASSDSPGGGTDTQY
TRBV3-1,ASSRRTSVATDTQY
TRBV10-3,AISEPPGQEDSNYGYT
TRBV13,ASSFYRGYDKNIQY
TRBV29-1,SVETGTRGSYEQY
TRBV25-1,ASSEKRQGIYEQY
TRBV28,ASSPRQPYEQY
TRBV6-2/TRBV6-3,ASSRAWSAYGYT
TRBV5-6,ASSSNGGTGETQY
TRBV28,ASRPGLGGGEQY
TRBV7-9,ASSLLTRPNHEQF
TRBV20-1,SARDLWERAYNEQF
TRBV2,ASSGIWTDSNQPQH